This paragraph covers one T cell receptor beta chain sequence. The data were taken from a study of blood T cell repertoires in COVID-19. The CDR3 consists of 14 residues. Germline trimming cut 4 bases from V and 3 bases from J; bases unmatched to any gene: 6. Germline CDR1 is SGHDT and CDR2 is YYEEEE. Sequencing was performed with immunoSEQ multiplex PCR; in TCRdb, only in-frame clones are kept and a portion is missing. The sample includes 300,000 to 350,000 clones, 75% to 95% of them seen just once. This sequence was found in a woman aged 30 to 39 with COVID-19, enrolled during active disease. Sequencing was done on a sample of peripheral blood. The chain joins TRBV5-6 to TRBJ2-7, with 8 bases that match TRBD1. The CDR3 loop is CASSTRQGSYEQYF. The CDR3 coding sequence is TGTGCCAGCAGCACCCGACAGGGGAGCTACGAGCAGTACTTC.